The present T cell receptor (beta chain) was sequenced within a study of T-cell reconstitution after alpha-beta-depleted transplantation in children (dated by TCRdb to between 2015 and 2016). Concerning the study at large: Using TCR repertoire profiling, the study quantitatively followed how T-cell immune reconstitution unfolded in children after TCRalphabeta/CD19-depleted allogeneic hematopoietic cell transplantation.

The library came from PCR. Instrument on record: Illumina HiSeq 2500. Molecular barcoding was employed in the preparation of TCR libraries, with unique molecular identifiers being used to normalize TCRbeta repertoire quantification. TCRdb reworked the public reads: Q25 trimming with fastp, MiXCR clone assembly, productive beta chains retained. CDR3 protein sequences are deduplicated, and each keeps its most common genes and DNA. The sample table contains around 680,000 distinct CDR3 sequences; only one count was recorded for around a sixth of them. The ten top clones hold 1.1% of the sample. The CDR3 contains 15 residues, cysteine and phenylalanine counted. Only the CDR3 region is kept as DNA, spanning 45 bases read in frame from base 1. After removal of 6 bases from V and 5 bases from J, the junction retains 10 bases not matched to a gene. From a lookup of the germline V gene, CDR1 and CDR2 are MNHEY and SVGEGT.

With regard to this clonotype: What antigen it recognizes has not been identified. There are no base qualities to consult, and no much larger clone falls within one base.

The chain is encoded by TRBV6-2 or TRBV6-3 joined to TRBJ2-7, with 10 bases in between that match TRBD2. The sequencing here drew on PBMCs from the stem cell graft donor, taken from the stem cell graft. The source of this sequence is a human donor who donated a stem cell graft to a child with acute myeloid leukemia. The CDR3 in this case is CASSETSGVRNEQYF. The DNA sequence reads TGTGCCAGCAGCGAAACTAGCGGGGTAAGAAACGAGCAGTACTTC.